Below are 20 T cell receptor beta chains sequenced from a single sample in a study of blood T cell repertoires in COVID-19. Repertoires were generated with immunoSEQ multiplex PCR, while TCRdb's copy carries only in-frame clones and drops some. The sample lists 65,000 or so clones, around 84% occurring once. The specimen sequenced was peripheral blood. These TCRs come from a man aged 45 to 65 with active COVID-19.

The genes are TRBV27 and TRBJ1-1; a weak D match, TRBD1 (5 bases). The germline V gene has CDR1 MNHEY and CDR2 SMNVEV (reference sequence). Trimming shortened V by 2 bases and J by 0 bases, and 10 bases separated the two germline ends. This CDR3 has 15 amino acids. This CDR3 reads CASSLTDSLNTEAFF. The CDR3 DNA is TGTGCCAGCAGTTTAACCGACAGCTTGAACACTGAAGCTTTCTTT.

The CDR3 region has the DNA TGTGCCAGCAGTTTTCAAGACGGTATAGGTGACAGGGGGAAGGGCTACACCTTC. The encoded protein is CASSFQDGIGDRGKGYTF. The V call is TRBV28, the J call TRBJ1-2, with 9 bases that match TRBD1. Trimming at V came to 3 bases and at J to 8 bases, leaving 19 bases not matched to a gene. The CDR3 contains 18 residues. Looked up from germline, CDR1 is MDHEN and CDR2 is SYDVKM.

This rearrangement joins TRBV24-1 to TRBJ2-2; weak D call: TRBD1 (6 bases). The CDR3 length is 13 residues. Trimming removed 2 bases from V and 6 bases from J, with 6 bases in between. Germline V gives CDR1 KGHDR, CDR2 SFDVKD. The CDR3 DNA follows: TGTGCCACCAGTGATTCAGGGGCCGGGGAGCTGTTTTTT. Its protein is CATSDSGAGELFF.

This chain joins TRBV27 and TRBJ2-7, with D uncertain. The CDR3 is 14 amino acids. The V gene lost 4 bases and the J gene lost 2 bases, with 12 bases spanning the gap. The V gene's germline CDR1 is MNHEY and CDR2 SMNVEV (reference sequence). CDR3 nucleotides: TGTGCCAGCAGTTGGAGTCCCGACCCCTACGAGCAGTACTTC. Its translation: CASSWSPDPYEQYF.

The gene calls are TRBV10-2 and TRBJ1-2; D not resolved. V lost 3 bases and J lost 6, with 5 bases in between. Looked up from germline, CDR1 is WSHSY and CDR2 is SAAADI. This CDR3 contains 11 residues. DNA of the CDR3: TGCGCCAGCAGTGATCAGGATGGCTACACCTTC. Translating gives CASSDQDGYTF.

The rearrangement links TRBV5-1 to TRBJ2-5; a weak D match, TRBD2 (7 bases). V lost 4 bases to trimming and J lost 5 bases, with 21 bases between them. The CDR3 totals 16 residues. Germline V lookup: CDR1 SGHRS, CDR2 YFSETQ. CDR3 DNA sequence: TGCGCCAGCAGCGGGGGGGCAGCCACGGTTGGGGAGACCCAGTACTTC. Translating gives CASSGGAATVGETQYF.

This chain links TRBV30 with TRBJ2-7; TRBD1 matches at 10 bases. V gave up 7 bases and J gave up 4 bases; unmatched junction bases: 4. The CDR3 has 12 amino acids. Looked up from germline, CDR1 is GTSNPN and CDR2 is SVGIG (reference sequence). DNA of the CDR3: TGTGCCTCGGGACAGGGGTCTTACGAGCAGTACTTC. This encodes CASGQGSYEQYF.

This chain uses TRBV5-5 with TRBJ1-1; D gene ambiguous. Trimming took 2 bases from V and 3 from J, leaving 17 bases between them. This CDR3 has 16 residues. Germline V gene lookup returns CDR1 SGHKS and CDR2 YYEKEE (reference sequence). The CDR3 reads CASSFSVPTLDTEAFF. The CDR3 DNA reads TGTGCCAGCAGCTTCTCGGTCCCCACTTTGGACACTGAAGCTTTCTTT.

The CDR3 DNA reads TGTGCCAGCAGCGTGGCGGACACCACAGATACGCAGTATTTT. Its protein product is CASSVADTTDTQYF. This chain links TRBV28 with TRBJ2-3; perhaps TRBD1 as D (5 bases). CDR3 size: 14 residues. The germline V gene encodes CDR1 MDHEN and CDR2 SYDVKM. The V gene lost 6 bases and the J gene lost 2 bases, with 12 bases spanning the gap.

The gene calls are TRBV13 and TRBJ2-3, with 9 bases identical to TRBD2. This CDR3 comprises 15 residues. V lost 5 bases to trimming and J lost 2 bases; unmatched junction nucleotides: 5. Germline V gene sequence: CDR1 PRHDT, CDR2 FYEKMQ (reference sequence). The CDR3 bases are TGTGCCAGCAGCCCGCCGGGACTAGCCACAGATACGCAGTATTTT. It translates to CASSPPGLATDTQYF.

CDR3 nucleotide sequence: TGCGCCAGCAGCTTGCCCAGTAAGAACACTGAAGCTTTCTTT. This sequence encodes CASSLPSKNTEAFF. This chain connects TRBV5-1 to TRBJ1-1; D not resolved. V lost 1 base and J lost 1, with 8 bases in between. This CDR3 is 14 amino acids long. Germline V gives CDR1 SGHRS, CDR2 YFSETQ.

Turning to this clone: At one end, the junction sequence differs from germline, possibly due to a read error. The CDR3 loop reads CASSPGTSGGQDTQYF. Written as DNA, the CDR3 is TGTGCTAGCAGCCCCGGGACTAGCGGGGGTCAAGATACGCAGTATTTT. The V call is TRBV7-7, the J call TRBJ2-3; TRBD2 aligns across 14 bases. CDR1 and CDR2 from the germline V gene are SSHAT and FNYEAQ (reference sequence). This CDR3 is built from 16 residues.

The V gene is TRBV11-2, the J gene TRBJ2-7, with D hard to call. Germline loops: CDR1 SGHAT, CDR2 FQNNGV. Trimming left V 1 base short and J 5 bases short, with 9 bases between. CDR3 length equals 13 residues. The chain's CDR3 is CASSLGYADEQYF. CDR3 sequence (DNA): TGTGCCAGCAGCTTAGGCTACGCCGACGAGCAGTACTTC.

The chain combines TRBV5-4 with TRBJ2-5, with 11 nucleotides matching TRBD2. Trimming removed 1 base from V and 4 bases from J; junction bases left unmatched: 3. The CDR3 is 15 amino acids. Germline V gene lookup returns CDR1 SGHNT and CDR2 YYREEE (reference sequence). The DNA for the CDR3 is TGTGCCAGCAGCTTGACTAGCGGGGGAGGAGAGACCCAGTACTTC. Residues: CASSLTSGGGETQYF.

This chain uses TRBV7-9 with TRBJ2-7; 11 positions match TRBD1. With V trimmed by 6 bases and J by 6 bases, 13 bases remained unmatched. This CDR3 contains 16 residues. Germline lookup yields CDR1 SEHNR and CDR2 FQNEAQ (reference sequence). The CDR3, as DNA: TGTGCCAGCAGTTTTAAATCGGACAGGGGGCTTTTCGAGCAGTACTTC. This gives the protein CASSFKSDRGLFEQYF.

The V gene is TRBV6-5, the J gene TRBJ2-7; a weak D match, TRBD2 (5 bases). Germline V gene data show CDR1 as MNHEY and CDR2 as SVGAGI. The germline V and J ends were trimmed by 10 bases and 4 bases, with 17 bases remaining between them. There are 13 residues in the CDR3. CDR3 sequence reads: CATGIPPIYEQYF. The CDR3 DNA reads TGTGCCACCGGGATTCCCCCTATTTACGAGCAGTACTTC.

This rearrangement joins TRBV6-2 or TRBV6-3 to TRBJ2-1; D gene uncertain. Germline V gene sequence: CDR1 MNHEY, CDR2 SVGEGT. The CDR3 runs to 14 residues. The V end lost 5 bases, the J end lost 1 base, and 9 bases lay between the germline ends. The CDR3 region is CASSARGSYNEQFF. The CDR3 nucleotides read TGTGCCAGCAGTGCGCGTGGTTCCTACAATGAGCAGTTCTTC.

In DNA form, the CDR3 reads TGCGCCAGCCTTGCGGTTGCTGGAAACACCATATATTTT. Its translation: CASLAVAGNTIYF. The chain is built from TRBV4-1 and TRBJ1-3; no reliable D call. Trimming removed 8 bases at V and 2 bases at J, with 10 bases between. CDR1 is MGHRA, CDR2 YSYEKL, per germline. The CDR3 extends over 13 amino acids.

V is TRBV5-1 and J is TRBJ1-1; 7 bases are a match to TRBD1. The germline CDR1 and CDR2 sequences are SGHRS and YFSETQ. This CDR3 region has 15 residues. J was trimmed by 1 base and V by 4 bases; bases with no gene match: 7. The CDR3 DNA sequence: TGCGCCAGCAGCCCGCCGGGACAGTGGAACACTGAAGCTTTCTTT. Its translation: CASSPPGQWNTEAFF.

J is TRBJ1-3 and V is TRBV7-8; 7 bases line up with TRBD1. Germline CDR1 is SGHVS and CDR2 is FQNEAQ. The CDR3 loop spans 16 amino acids. V trimming: 5 bases; J trimming: 0 bases; junction bases outside the gene matches: 7. CDR3 protein: CASSRLDRNSGNTIYF. The DNA for the CDR3 is TGTGCCAGCAGCCGCCTGGACAGGAACTCTGGAAACACCATATATTTT.